What follows is one T cell receptor (beta chain) and its context. This sample is part of a study of shared clonotypes between healthy human individuals. For the study at large: Plates per donor: three CD4 naive, three CD4 memory, two CD8 naive, one CD8 memory.

Produced via immunoSEQ multiplex PCR; TCRdb's table is partial and in-frame only. The sample holds hundreds of thousands of clones, approximately 79% seen once. The V and J ends lost 7 bases and 2 bases, in that order; junction bases with no gene match: 3. The length of the CDR3 is 13 residues. Germline lookup yields CDR1 SQVTM and CDR2 ANQGSEA. The sequence was collected from a woman aged 25-40 years in good health. The genes are TRBV29-1 and TRBJ2-1; 9 nucleotides line up with TRBD1. Sample: memory CD4+ T cells sorted from blood. Subset defined: CD45RA-negative fraction. CDR3 in amino acids: CSAGQGPYNEQFF. The CDR3 DNA is TGCAGCGCCGGACAGGGGCCCTACAATGAGCAGTTCTTC.